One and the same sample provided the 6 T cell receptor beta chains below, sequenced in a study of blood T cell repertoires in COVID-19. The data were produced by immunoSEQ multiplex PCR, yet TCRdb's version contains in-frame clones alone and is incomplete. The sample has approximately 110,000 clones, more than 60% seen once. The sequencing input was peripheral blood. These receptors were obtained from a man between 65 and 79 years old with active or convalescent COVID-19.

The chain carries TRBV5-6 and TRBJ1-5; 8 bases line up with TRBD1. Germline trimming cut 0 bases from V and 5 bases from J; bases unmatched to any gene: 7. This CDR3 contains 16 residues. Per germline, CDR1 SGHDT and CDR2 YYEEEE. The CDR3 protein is CASSLGSSQGDQPQHF. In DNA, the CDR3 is TGTGCCAGCAGCTTGGGTTCTTCACAGGGGGATCAGCCCCAGCATTTT.

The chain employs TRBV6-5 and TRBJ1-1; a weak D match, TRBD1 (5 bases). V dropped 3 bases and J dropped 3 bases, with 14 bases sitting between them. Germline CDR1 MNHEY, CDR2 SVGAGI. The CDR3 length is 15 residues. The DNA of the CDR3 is TGTGCCAGCAGTTATTGGGGCAATAGGGACACTGAAGCTTTCTTT. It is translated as CASSYWGNRDTEAFF.

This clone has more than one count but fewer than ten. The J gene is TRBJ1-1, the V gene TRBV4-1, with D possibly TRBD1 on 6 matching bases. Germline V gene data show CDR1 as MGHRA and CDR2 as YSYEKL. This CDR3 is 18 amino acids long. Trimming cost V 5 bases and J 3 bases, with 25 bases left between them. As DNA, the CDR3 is TGCGCCAGCAGCAGAAGAGGCCCACACAGGGACGGCGACACTGAAGCTTTCTTT. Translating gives CASSRRGPHRDGDTEAFF.

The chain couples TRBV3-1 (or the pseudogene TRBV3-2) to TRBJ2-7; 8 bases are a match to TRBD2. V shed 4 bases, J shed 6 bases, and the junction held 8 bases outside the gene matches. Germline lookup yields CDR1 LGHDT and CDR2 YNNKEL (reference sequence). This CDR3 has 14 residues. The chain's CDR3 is CASSRTGGASEQYF. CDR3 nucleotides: TGTGCCAGCAGCCGGACCGGGGGGGCGAGCGAGCAGTACTTC.

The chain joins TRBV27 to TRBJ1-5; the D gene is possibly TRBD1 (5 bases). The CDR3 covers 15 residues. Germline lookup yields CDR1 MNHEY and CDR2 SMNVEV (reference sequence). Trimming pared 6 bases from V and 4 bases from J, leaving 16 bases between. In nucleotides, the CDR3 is TGTGCCAGCAGGCAGCATTACCAGGGAAATCAGCCCCAGCATTTT. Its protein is CASRQHYQGNQPQHF.

CDR3 loop: CASSPWTGRNTEAFF. In nucleotides, the CDR3 is TGTGCCAGCAGTCCTTGGACAGGGAGGAATACTGAAGCTTTCTTT. The V and J genes are TRBV27 and TRBJ1-1, with TRBD1 matching over 8 bases. J gave up 5 bases and V 5 bases, and 10 bases lay outside the gene matches. Germline CDR1 MNHEY, CDR2 SMNVEV (reference sequence). The CDR3 has 15 amino acids.